This paragraph reports one TCR beta chain. Antigen unknown. Template material comprised bulk tumor genomic DNA at roughly 650 ng per sample. Multiple widely separated biopsies were taken from each primary tumor at surgery. Surgery that was curative in intent was performed on patients with untreated, newly diagnosed non-small cell lung cancer. CDR3 of TCR beta was amplified by multiplex PCR that used 32 V and 13 J primers. TCRdb used MiXCR to reprocess the multiplex PCR reads, holding one entry per CDR3 protein. This sample carries several thousand distinct CDR3 sequences, over 35% of them seen once, and the ten largest clones take 14% to 15%. The CDR3 runs 16 residues. Germline V gene data show CDR1 as MNHEY and CDR2 as SVGEGT. V lost 5 bases, J lost 4 bases, and 11 bases stayed unmatched. These data belong to a study of immune heterogeneity within non-small cell lung tumors. Study results and caveats: Local T-cell clonality tracked moderately but significantly with local tumor mutational burden, giving an R of approximately 0.36. Different patients shared few of their high-frequency T-cell receptor beta clonotypes.

This rearrangement joins TRBV6-2 or TRBV6-3 to TRBJ2-5; 9 bases line up with TRBD2. The source of this sequence is a man aged 70-80 years with non-small cell lung cancer. The sample comprised lung tumor tissue. In DNA form, the CDR3 reads TGTGCCAGCAGTCGTAGCGGGAGTGGCATCCCAGAGACCCAGTACTTC. This translates into CASSRSGSGIPETQYF.